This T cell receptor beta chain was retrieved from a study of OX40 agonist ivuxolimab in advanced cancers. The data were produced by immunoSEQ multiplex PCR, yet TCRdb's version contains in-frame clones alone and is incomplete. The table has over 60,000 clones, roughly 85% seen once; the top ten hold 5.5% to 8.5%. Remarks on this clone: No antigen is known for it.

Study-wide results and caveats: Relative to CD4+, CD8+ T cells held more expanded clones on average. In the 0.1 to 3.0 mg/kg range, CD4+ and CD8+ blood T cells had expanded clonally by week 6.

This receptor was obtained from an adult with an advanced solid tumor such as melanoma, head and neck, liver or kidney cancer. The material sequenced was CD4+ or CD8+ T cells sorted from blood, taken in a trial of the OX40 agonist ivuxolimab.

The CDR3 reads CASKGDTEAFF. CDR3 nucleotides: TGTGCCAGTAAAGGGGACACTGAAGCTTTCTTT. The chain carries TRBV6-5 and TRBJ1-1; D perhaps matches TRBD1 (5 bases). This CDR3 comprises 11 residues. Trimming pared 9 bases from V and 3 bases from J, leaving 8 bases between. CDR1 and CDR2 (germline): MNHEY, SVGAGI.